The clone carrying this T cell receptor beta chain was detected only a few times. The antigen is undetermined. CDR1 DFQATT and CDR2 SNEGSKA come from the germline V gene (reference sequence). This CDR3 has 13 residues. With 2 bases removed from V and 2 bases from J, the gap between germline ends came to 7 bases. This sample is drawn from a study of T-cell memory formation after mild COVID-19. Points from the study as a whole: Detection of some responders pre-infection suggested pre-existing cross-reactive memory T cells participated.

A 5'RACE reaction primed in the constant segment made cDNA libraries of TCR alpha and TCR beta, and these carried sample barcodes and UMIs. TCRdb re-called the 5' RACE reads through MiXCR, storing one row per CDR3 protein. In the table there are around 250,000 distinct CDR3 sequences, about a sixth of which are singletons. Sample: PBMCs or a T cell subset sorted from them (not recorded which). The V call is TRBV20-1, the J call TRBJ1-3, with D perhaps TRBD1 (5 bases). This TCR derives from a man younger than 30 who had mild COVID-19 (a few samples of this study predate the infection). Cell type and time point are not known. CDR3 protein: CSARWGAGNTIYF. The CDR3, as DNA: TGCAGTGCTAGATGGGGGGCTGGAAACACCATATATTTT.